Below are 2 T cell receptor beta chains sequenced from a single sample in a study of Graves' ophthalmopathy and Graves' hyperthyroidism. RNA transcripts yielded amplified TCR beta CDR3 regions. HTBI-primed RT-PCR formed the first round, and a multiplex PCR formed the second. TCRdb reprocessed the multiplex PCR reads with MiXCR, giving one entry per CDR3 protein. Among about 420,000 distinct CDR3 sequences listed, more than 20% were seen once. Sequences were obtained from peripheral blood. Source of these receptors: a woman aged 18-35 years with stable Graves' hyperthyroidism.

There are many counts of this clonotype. A read error may produce the germline difference seen at one junction end. This chain links TRBV6-6 with TRBJ2-4, with D tentatively TRBD1 or TRBD2 (5 bases each). This CDR3 spans 21 amino acids. CDR1 MNHNY and CDR2 SVGAGI come from the germline V gene (reference sequence). CDR3 amino acids: CASPGRCCSALRGLAKNIKYF. The CDR3 DNA is TGTGCCAGCCCAGGACGTTGTTGTTCGGCCCTGAGGGGCTTAGCCAAAAACATTAAGTACTTC.

V gene TRBV29-1 combines with J gene TRBJ1-1; 7 nucleotides agree with TRBD1. The CDR3 runs to 12 residues. V was pared by 4 bases and J by 4 bases, with 3 bases of the junction left unmatched. Germline CDR1 and CDR2: SQVTM and ANQGSEA. The CDR3 nucleotides read TGCAGCGTTGCAGGGGGTATCACTGAAGCTTTCTTT. It is translated as CSVAGGITEAFF.